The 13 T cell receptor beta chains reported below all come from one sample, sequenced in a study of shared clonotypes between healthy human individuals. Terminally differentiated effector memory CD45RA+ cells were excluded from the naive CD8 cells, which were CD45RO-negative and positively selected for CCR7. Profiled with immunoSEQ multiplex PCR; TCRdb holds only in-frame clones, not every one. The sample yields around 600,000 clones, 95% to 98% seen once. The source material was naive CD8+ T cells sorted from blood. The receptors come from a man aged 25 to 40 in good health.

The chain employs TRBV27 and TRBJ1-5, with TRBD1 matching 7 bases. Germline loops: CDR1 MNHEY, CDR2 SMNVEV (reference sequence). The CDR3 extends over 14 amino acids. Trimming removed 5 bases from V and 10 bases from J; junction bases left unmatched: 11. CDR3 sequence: CASSLTGAVGPQHF. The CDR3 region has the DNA TGTGCCAGCAGTCTTACAGGGGCGGTGGGTCCCCAGCATTTT.

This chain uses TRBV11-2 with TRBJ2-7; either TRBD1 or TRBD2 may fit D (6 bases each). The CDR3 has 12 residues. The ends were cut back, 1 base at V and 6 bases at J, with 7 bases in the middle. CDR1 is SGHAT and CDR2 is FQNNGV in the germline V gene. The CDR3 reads CASSLGGAEQYF. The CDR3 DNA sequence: TGTGCCAGCAGCTTAGGGGGGGCCGAGCAGTACTTC.

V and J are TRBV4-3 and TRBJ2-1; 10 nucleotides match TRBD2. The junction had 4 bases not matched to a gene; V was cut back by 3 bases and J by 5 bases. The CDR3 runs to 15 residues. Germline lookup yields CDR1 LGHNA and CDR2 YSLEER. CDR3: CASSHGTSDHNEQFF. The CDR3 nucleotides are TGCGCCAGCAGCCATGGGACTAGCGACCACAATGAGCAGTTCTTC.

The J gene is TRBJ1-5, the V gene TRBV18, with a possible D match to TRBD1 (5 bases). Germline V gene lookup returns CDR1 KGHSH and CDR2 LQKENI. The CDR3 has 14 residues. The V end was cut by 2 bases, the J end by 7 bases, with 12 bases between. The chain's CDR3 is CASSPETGFQPQHF. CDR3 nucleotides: TGTGCCAGCTCACCAGAAACAGGATTCCAGCCCCAGCATTTT.

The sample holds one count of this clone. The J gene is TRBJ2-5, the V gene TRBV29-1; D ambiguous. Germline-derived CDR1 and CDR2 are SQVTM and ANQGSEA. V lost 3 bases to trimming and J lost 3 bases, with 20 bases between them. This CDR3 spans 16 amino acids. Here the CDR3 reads CSVDGFPQGPEETQYF. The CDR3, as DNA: TGCAGCGTTGACGGGTTCCCCCAAGGGCCCGAAGAGACCCAGTACTTC.

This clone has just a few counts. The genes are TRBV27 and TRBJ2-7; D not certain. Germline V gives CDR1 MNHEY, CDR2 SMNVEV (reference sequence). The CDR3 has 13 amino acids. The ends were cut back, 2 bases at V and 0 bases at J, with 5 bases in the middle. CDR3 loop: CASSLDNSYEQYF. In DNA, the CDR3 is TGTGCCAGCAGTTTAGACAACTCCTACGAGCAGTACTTC.

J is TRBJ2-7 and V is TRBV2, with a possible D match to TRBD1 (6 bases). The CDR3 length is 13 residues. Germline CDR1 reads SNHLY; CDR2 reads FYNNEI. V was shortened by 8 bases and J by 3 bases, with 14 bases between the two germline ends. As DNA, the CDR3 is TGTGCCAGCGCCGGGACAAATTTCTACGAGCAGTACTTC. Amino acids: CASAGTNFYEQYF. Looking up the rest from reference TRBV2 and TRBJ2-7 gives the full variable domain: EPEVTQTPSHQVTQMGQEVILRCVPISNHLYFYWYRQILGQKVEFLVSFYNNEISEKSEIFDDQFSVERPDGSNFTLKIRSTKLEDSAMYFCASAGTNFYEQYFGPGTRLTVT.

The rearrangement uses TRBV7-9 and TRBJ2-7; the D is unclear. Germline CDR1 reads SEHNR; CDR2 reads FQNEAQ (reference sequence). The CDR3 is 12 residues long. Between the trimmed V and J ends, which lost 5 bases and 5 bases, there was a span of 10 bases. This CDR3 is CASSHQNHEQYF. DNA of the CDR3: TGTGCCAGCAGCCACCAGAATCACGAGCAGTACTTC.

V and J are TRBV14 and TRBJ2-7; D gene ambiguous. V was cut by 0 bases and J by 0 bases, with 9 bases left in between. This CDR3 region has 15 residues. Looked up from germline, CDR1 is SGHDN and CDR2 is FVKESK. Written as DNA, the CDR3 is TGTGCCAGCAGCCAAGATCTCCGGCCCTCCTACGAGCAGTACTTC. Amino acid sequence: CASSQDLRPSYEQYF. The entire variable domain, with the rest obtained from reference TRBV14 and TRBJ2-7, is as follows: EAGVTQFPSHSVIEKGQTVTLRCDPISGHDNLYWYRRVMGKEIKFLLHFVKESKQDESGMPNNRFLAERTGGTYSTLKVQPAELEDSGVYFCASSQDLRPSYEQYFGPGTRLTVT.

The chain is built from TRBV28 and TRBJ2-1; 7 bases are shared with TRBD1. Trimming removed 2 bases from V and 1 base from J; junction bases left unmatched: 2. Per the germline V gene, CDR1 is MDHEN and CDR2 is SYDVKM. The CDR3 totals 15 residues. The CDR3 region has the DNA TGTGCCAGCAGTTTAGCGGACAGGTCCTACAATGAGCAGTTCTTC. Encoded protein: CASSLADRSYNEQFF.

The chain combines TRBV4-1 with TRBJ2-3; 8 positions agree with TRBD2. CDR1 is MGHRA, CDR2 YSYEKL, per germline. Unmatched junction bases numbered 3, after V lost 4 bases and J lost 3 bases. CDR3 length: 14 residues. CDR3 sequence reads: CASSPGLGTDTQYF. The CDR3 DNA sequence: TGCGCCAGCAGCCCGGGACTAGGTACAGATACGCAGTATTTT.

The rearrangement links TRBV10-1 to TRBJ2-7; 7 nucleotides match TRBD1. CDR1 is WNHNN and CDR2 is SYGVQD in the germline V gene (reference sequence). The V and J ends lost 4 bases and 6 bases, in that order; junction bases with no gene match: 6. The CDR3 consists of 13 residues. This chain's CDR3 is CASSGTGFGEQYF. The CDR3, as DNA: TGCGCCAGCAGTGGGACAGGTTTTGGCGAGCAGTACTTC.

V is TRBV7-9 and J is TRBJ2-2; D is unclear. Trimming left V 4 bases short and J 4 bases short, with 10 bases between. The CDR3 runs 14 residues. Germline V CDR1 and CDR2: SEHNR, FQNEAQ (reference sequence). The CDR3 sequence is CASSSSDGTGELFF. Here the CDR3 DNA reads TGTGCCAGCAGCTCAAGCGACGGCACCGGGGAGCTGTTTTTT.